This T cell receptor beta chain is drawn from a study of control samples from healthy donors and cancer patients. TCRdb's copy holds only in-frame clones and misses some; the assay was immunoSEQ multiplex PCR. The top ten clones hold 15% to 20% of a sample with more than 95,000 clones, around 89% of them seen once. V dropped 7 bases and J dropped 1 base, with 3 bases sitting between them. The CDR3 length is 12 residues. Looked up from germline, CDR1 is KGHDR and CDR2 is SFDVKD. The origin of this receptor is a man aged 55-75 years with lung cancer. The source material was PBMCs. V is TRBV24-1 and J is TRBJ2-2; D unclear. The DNA of the CDR3 is TGTGCCACCAGGGGGAACACCGGGGAGCTGTTTTTT. It translates to CATRGNTGELFF.